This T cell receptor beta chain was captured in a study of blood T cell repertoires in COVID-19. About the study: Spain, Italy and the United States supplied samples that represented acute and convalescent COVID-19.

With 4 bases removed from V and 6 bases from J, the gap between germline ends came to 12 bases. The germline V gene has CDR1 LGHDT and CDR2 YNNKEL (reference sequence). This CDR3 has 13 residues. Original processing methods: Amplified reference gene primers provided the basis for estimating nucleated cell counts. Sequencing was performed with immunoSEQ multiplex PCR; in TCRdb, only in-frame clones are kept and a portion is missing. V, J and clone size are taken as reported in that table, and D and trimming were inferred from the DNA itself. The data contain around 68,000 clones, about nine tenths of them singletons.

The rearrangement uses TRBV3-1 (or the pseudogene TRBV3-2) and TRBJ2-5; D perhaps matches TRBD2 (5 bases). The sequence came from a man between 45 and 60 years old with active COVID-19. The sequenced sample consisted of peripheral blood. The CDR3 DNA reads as TGTGCCAGCAGCCCGTCACTAGAAAAGACCCAGTACTTC. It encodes CASSPSLEKTQYF.